This T cell receptor beta chain was sequenced in a study of T cell responses to AZD1222 COVID-19 vaccine. At the level of the study: Recipients boosted at about 4 weeks or about 12 weeks are pooled. Study-level points and caveats: Nearly half of unique spike-specific TCRs reportedly avoided B.1.351 and B.1.1.7 mutated regions. Donors were mostly white British, more females; clonal diversity possibly underestimated. The peak T cell response came first, and repertoires were sampled only after it.

The CDR3 has 16 amino acids. The germline CDR1 and CDR2 sequences are LNHNV and YYDKDF (reference sequence). Deletions cut 0 bases from V and 4 bases from J, with 10 bases between. Some clones are missing from TCRdb's copy, which holds only in-frame ones; the method was immunoSEQ multiplex PCR. The sample carries around 130,000 clones, 86% recorded once. Note on this clone: What it binds is unknown.

This material consisted of peripheral blood, taken on day 0 of AZD1222 vaccination. The chain employs TRBV15 and TRBJ2-6; D remains ambiguous. The receptor was derived from an adult in good health. This CDR3 reads CATSRDRISGANVLTF. The CDR3 DNA is TGTGCCACCAGCAGAGATAGAATCTCAGGGGCCAACGTCCTGACTTTC.